The 3 T cell receptor beta chains presented below share a single source sample, sequenced in a study of CD8 T cells in ankylosing spondylitis. A single record per CDR3 protein comes from TCRdb applying MiXCR to the 5' RACE reads. Of 200,000 to 250,000 distinct CDR3 sequences in the sample, approximately 8.4% are singletons; the top ten hold around 4.9%. The sample was blood, either unsorted or a sorted T cell fraction (not recorded which). The receptors were sampled from a female donor with ankylosing spondylitis or in good health (not recorded which).

This clonotype showed up many times. In nucleotides, the CDR3 is TGTGCCAGCAGTGGATGGACAGGGAACAACGAGCAGTACTTC. Translating it yields CASSGWTGNNEQYF. J is TRBJ2-7 and V is TRBV6-1, with 8 bases identical to TRBD1. With 4 bases clipped from V and 5 bases from J, the junction kept 7 bases outside the gene matches. This CDR3 is built from 14 residues. CDR1 MNHNS and CDR2 SASEGT come from the germline V gene.

This clonotype was observed at least ten times. The J gene is TRBJ2-1, the V gene TRBV4-3, with D possibly matching TRBD2 (6 bases). The CDR3 runs 15 residues. Germline V gives CDR1 LGHNA, CDR2 YSLEER. The V end was cut by 2 bases, the J end by 3 bases, with 11 bases between. The CDR3 nucleotides are TGCGCCAGCAGCCAAACAATGGGACTCTACAATGAGCAGTTCTTC. It yields the protein CASSQTMGLYNEQFF.

Ten or more counts support this clonotype. The chain couples TRBV12-3 or TRBV12-4 to TRBJ1-5; TRBD1 might be the D (6 bases). The CDR3 is made up of 14 amino acids. V was cut by 6 bases and J by 2 bases, with 11 bases left in between. CDR3 in DNA: TGTGCCAGCAGGCGTGCAGGGGGCAATCAGCCCCAGCATTTT. Amino acids: CASRRAGGNQPQHF.